This T cell receptor beta chain was observed in a study of blood T cells in healthy people across ages. The study, taken as a whole, reports: Shifts in expanded clonotypes may have been confounded by donor CMV status, which was unknown. Measured against age, TCR beta diversity per million T cells decreased in a roughly linear manner. The long-lived group displayed more naive CD4+ cells, plus higher diversity, than the aged donors did.

V was pared by 3 bases and J by 1 base, with 15 bases between. CDR1 and CDR2 from the germline V gene are DFQATT and SNEGSKA (reference sequence). The CDR3 is made up of 15 amino acids. For the second PCR, which ran for about 7 to 11 cycles, a sample-barcoded 5' primer and a J-beta primer mix were used. Each cDNA molecule was tagged by a template-switch adaptor with 12 random nucleotides. Using its own MiXCR run on the 5' RACE reads, TCRdb lists one record per CDR3 protein. The data show approximately 940,000 distinct CDR3 sequences, around 48% seen once. This clonotype was seen a few times. Its antigen is not identified.

Sequencing input: blood. The TCR sequence derives from a man aged 25 to 40 in good health. The chain combines TRBV20-1 with TRBJ1-1; D unclear. The CDR3 DNA sequence: TGCAGTGCTAGTAGAGGTTCCGTATCGAACACTGAAGCTTTCTTT. Its protein is CSASRGSVSNTEAFF.